This T cell receptor (beta chain) was documented in a study of regulatory T cells in long-lasting Graves disease. Broader study findings: More public clonotypes were shared by persistent patients (around 2,800) than by new patients (approximately 1,000).

This clonotype was counted ten times or more. No antigen is known for it. V shed 4 bases, J shed 6 bases, and the junction held 14 bases outside the gene matches. The CDR3 is 18 amino acids. Germline V gene lookup returns CDR1 SEHNR and CDR2 FQNEAQ (reference sequence). According to the study, TCR beta libraries were built with iRepertoire HTBI primers and CDR3-region Arm-PCR. MiXCR was run by TCRdb on the multiplex PCR reads, yielding one entry per CDR3 protein. This table holds roughly 610,000 distinct CDR3 sequences, 15% to 20% found once. Regarding time point: newly diagnosed GD, antithyroid drugs for less than 3 months. Generation of the TCR library employed RNA extracted from PBMCs. The data were also submitted as part of a second study, on T cells in Graves' hyperthyroidism and ophthalmopathy. As reported in that work: Thyroid ultrasound and orbital computed tomography, with clinical symptoms and serum thyroxine and TRAb, informed diagnoses.

The genes are TRBV7-9 and TRBJ2-1; 11 nucleotides align to TRBD2. The sample in question was peripheral blood mononuclear cells (PBMCs), obtained at new diagnosis, from a patient treated with antithyroid drugs. This sequence was found in a young man with Graves disease. The CDR3 spells CASSSPRMGSGRGNEQFF. In DNA, the CDR3 is TGTGCCAGCAGCTCCCCCCGGATGGGTAGCGGGAGGGGCAATGAGCAGTTCTTC.